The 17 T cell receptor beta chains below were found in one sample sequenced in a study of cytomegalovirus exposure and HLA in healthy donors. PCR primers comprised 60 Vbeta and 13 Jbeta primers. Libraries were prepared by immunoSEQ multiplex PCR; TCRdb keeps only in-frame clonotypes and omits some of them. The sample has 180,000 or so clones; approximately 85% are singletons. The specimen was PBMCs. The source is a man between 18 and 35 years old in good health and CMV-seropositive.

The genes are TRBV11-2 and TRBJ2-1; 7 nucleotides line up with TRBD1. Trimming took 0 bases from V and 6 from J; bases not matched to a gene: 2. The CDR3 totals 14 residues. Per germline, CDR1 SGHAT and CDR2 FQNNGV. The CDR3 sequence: CASSLEGGLNEQFF. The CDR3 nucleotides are TGTGCCAGCAGCTTAGAAGGGGGCCTCAATGAGCAGTTCTTC.

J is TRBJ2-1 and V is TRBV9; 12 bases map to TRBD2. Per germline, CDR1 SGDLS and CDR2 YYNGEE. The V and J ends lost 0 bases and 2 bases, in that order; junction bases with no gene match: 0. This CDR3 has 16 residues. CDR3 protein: CASSVASGGAYNEQFF. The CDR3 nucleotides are TGTGCCAGCAGCGTAGCTAGCGGGGGGGCCTACAATGAGCAGTTCTTC. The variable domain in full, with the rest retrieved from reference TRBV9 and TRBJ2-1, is DSGVTQTPKHLITATGQRVTLRCSPRSGDLSVYWYQQSLDQGLQFLIQYYNGEERAKGNILERFSAQQFPDLHSELNLSSLELGDSALYFCASSVASGGAYNEQFFGPGTRLTVL.

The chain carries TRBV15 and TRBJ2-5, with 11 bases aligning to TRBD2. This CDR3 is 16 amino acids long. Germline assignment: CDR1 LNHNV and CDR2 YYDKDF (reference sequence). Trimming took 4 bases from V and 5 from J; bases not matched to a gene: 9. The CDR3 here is CATSNLAGGSGETQYF. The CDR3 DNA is TGTGCCACCAGCAATCTAGCGGGGGGCTCCGGGGAGACCCAGTACTTC.

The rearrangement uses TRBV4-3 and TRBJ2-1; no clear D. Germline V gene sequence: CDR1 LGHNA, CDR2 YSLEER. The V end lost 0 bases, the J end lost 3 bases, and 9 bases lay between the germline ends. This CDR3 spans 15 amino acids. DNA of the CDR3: TGCGCCAGCAGCCAAGATGTCACAGACTACAATGAGCAGTTCTTC. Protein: CASSQDVTDYNEQFF.

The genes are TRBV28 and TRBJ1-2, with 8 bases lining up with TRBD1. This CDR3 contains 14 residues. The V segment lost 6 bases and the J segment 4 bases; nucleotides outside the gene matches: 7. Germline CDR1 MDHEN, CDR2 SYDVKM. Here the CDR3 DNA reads TGTGCCAGCAGCCCGGGACAGGACCCCTATGGCTACACCTTC. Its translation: CASSPGQDPYGYTF.

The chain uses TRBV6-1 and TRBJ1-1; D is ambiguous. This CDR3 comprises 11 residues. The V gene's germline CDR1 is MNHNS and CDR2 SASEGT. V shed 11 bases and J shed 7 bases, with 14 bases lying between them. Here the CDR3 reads CAATRGFEAFF. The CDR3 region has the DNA TGTGCCGCTACACGGGGATTTGAAGCTTTCTTT.

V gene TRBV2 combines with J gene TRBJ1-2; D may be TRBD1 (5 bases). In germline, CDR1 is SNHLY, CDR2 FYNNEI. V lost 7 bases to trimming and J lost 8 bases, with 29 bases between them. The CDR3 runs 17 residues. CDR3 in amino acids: CASTPQGPVNFLGGYTF. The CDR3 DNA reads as TGTGCCAGCACCCCCCAGGGCCCAGTAAATTTTTTGGGGGGCTACACCTTC.

The CDR3 sequence is CSATSGRGYTF. CDR3 DNA: TGCAGCGCCACGTCCGGGAGGGGCTACACCTTC. The genes are TRBV29-1 and TRBJ1-2; D not resolved. The germline CDR1 and CDR2 sequences are SQVTM and ANQGSEA. This CDR3 comprises 11 residues. The ends were cut back, 7 bases at V and 8 bases at J, with 14 bases in the middle.

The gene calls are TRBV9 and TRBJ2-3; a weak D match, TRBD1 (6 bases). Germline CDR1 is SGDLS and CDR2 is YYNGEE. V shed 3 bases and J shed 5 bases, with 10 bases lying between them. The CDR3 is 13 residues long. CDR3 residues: CASSGGGKDTQYF. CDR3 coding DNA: TGTGCCAGCAGCGGAGGGGGTAAAGATACGCAGTATTTT.

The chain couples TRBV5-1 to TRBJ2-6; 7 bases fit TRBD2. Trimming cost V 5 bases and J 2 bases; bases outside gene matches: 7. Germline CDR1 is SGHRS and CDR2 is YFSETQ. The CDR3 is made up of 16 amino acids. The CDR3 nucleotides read TGCGCCAGCAGACTCCGGGGGGTAGCTGGGGCCAACGTCCTGACTTTC. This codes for CASRLRGVAGANVLTF.

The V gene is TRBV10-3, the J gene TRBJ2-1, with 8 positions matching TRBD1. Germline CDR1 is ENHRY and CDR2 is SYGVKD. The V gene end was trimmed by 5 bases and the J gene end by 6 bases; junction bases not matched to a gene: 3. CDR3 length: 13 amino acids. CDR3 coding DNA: TGTGCCATCAGTAGACAGGGGCCCAATGAGCAGTTCTTC. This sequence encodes CAISRQGPNEQFF.

For the CDR3, the DNA is TGTGCCAGCAGCGGAACGAGACAGGGTGCCGGGGAGCTGTTTTTT. This encodes CASSGTRQGAGELFF. The V call is TRBV9, the J call TRBJ2-2; 7 nucleotides line up with TRBD1. CDR1 is SGDLS, CDR2 YYNGEE, per germline. Trimming cost V 3 bases and J 6 bases; bases outside gene matches: 8. The CDR3 length is 15 residues.

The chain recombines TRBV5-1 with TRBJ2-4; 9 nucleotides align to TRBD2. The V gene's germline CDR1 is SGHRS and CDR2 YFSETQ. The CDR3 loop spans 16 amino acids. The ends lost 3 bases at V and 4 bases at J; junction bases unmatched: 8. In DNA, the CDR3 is TGCGCCAGCAGCTCGTTTAGACTAGCGGAAAAAAACATTCAGTACTTC. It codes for CASSSFRLAEKNIQYF.

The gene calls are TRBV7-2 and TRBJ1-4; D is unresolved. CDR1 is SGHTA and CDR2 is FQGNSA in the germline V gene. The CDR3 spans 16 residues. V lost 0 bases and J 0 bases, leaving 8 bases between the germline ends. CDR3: CASSLAPRTTNEKLFF. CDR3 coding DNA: TGTGCCAGCAGCTTAGCGCCCAGGACAACTAATGAAAAACTGTTTTTT.

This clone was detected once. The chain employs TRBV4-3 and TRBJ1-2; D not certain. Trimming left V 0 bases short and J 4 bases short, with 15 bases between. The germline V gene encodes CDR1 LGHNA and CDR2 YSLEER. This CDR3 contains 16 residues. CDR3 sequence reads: CASSQDPAGTLYGYTF. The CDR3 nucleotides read TGCGCCAGCAGCCAAGATCCGGCAGGAACCCTCTATGGCTACACCTTC.

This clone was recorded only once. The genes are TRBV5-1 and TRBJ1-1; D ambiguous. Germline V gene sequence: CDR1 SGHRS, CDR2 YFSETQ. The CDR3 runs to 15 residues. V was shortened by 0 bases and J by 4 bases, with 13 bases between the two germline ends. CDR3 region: CASSLGAEVGTEAFF. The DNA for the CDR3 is TGCGCCAGCAGCTTGGGGGCGGAGGTGGGCACTGAAGCTTTCTTT.

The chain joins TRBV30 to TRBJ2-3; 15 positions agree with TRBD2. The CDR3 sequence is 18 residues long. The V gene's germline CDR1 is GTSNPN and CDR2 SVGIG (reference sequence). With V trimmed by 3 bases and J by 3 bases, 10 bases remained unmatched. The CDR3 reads CAWSRTRTSGGVTDTQYF. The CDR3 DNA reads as TGTGCCTGGAGCCGAACGCGGACTAGCGGGGGGGTGACAGATACGCAGTATTTT.